These 14 T cell receptor beta chains were sequenced from one sample in a study of T-cell reconstitution after alpha-beta-depleted transplantation in children. Preparation of the TCRbeta library used unique molecular identifiers. TCRdb itself ran the PCR reads through MiXCR, one entry per CDR3 protein. Of 250,000 to 350,000 distinct CDR3 sequences in the sample, approximately 9.8% were seen once. The source material was PBMCs from the stem cell graft donor, sampled from the stem cell graft. These receptors all stem from a human donor who donated a stem cell graft to a child with SCID.

This clonotype appeared a single time. The gene calls are TRBV4-1 and TRBJ1-3, with D perhaps TRBD1 (5 bases). The CDR3 loop spans 17 amino acids. V was pared by 4 bases and J by 0 bases, with 16 bases between. CDR1 and CDR2 (germline): MGHRA, YSYEKL. CDR3 sequence: CASSPWCRARSGNTIYF. Here the CDR3 DNA reads TGCGCCAGCAGCCCCTGGTGCAGGGCCCGCTCTGGAAACACCATATATTTT.

There are a few counts of this clonotype. This chain uses TRBV20-1 with TRBJ1-4, with TRBD1 as a possible D gene (6 bases). The CDR3 length is 14 residues. Trimming left V 5 bases short and J 4 bases short, with 14 bases between. Germline V gene sequence: CDR1 DFQATT, CDR2 SNEGSKA (reference sequence). The CDR3 sequence: CSAAGQRINEKLFF. The CDR3 region has the DNA TGCAGTGCTGCCGGACAGAGAATTAATGAAAAACTGTTTTTT.

CDR3 nucleotide sequence: TGCGCCAGCAGCCATAAGCCGCTAGCGGTGGATACGCAGTATTTT. Translated, it gives CASSHKPLAVDTQYF. This chain uses TRBV4-1 with TRBJ2-3, with 7 bases fitting TRBD2. The CDR3 loop spans 15 amino acids. V lost 3 bases, J lost 6 bases, and 9 bases stayed unmatched. CDR1 and CDR2 from the germline V gene are MGHRA and YSYEKL.

The sample holds many counts of this clonotype. The rearrangement links TRBV5-1 to TRBJ2-7; 8 nucleotides match TRBD2. The CDR3 totals 14 residues. Germline CDR1 reads SGHRS; CDR2 reads YFSETQ. V shed 6 bases, J shed 6 bases, and the junction held 11 bases outside the gene matches. The CDR3 here is CASNGGAGAFEQYF. CDR3 DNA sequence: TGCGCCAGCAACGGGGGGGCAGGGGCCTTCGAGCAGTACTTC. Full variable domain (outside the CDR3, taken from reference TRBV5-1 and TRBJ2-7): KAGVTQTPRYLIKTRGQQVTLSCSPISGHRSVSWYQQTPGQGLQFLFEYFSETQRNKGNFPGRFSGRQFSNSRSEMNVSTLELGDSALYLCASNGGAGAFEQYFGPGTRLTVT.

The chain is built from TRBV6-5 and TRBJ2-1, with TRBD2 identical over 12 bases. Germline values: CDR1 MNHEY, CDR2 SVGAGI. V shed 6 bases and J 7 bases; nucleotides not matched to a gene: 13. CDR3 length equals 17 residues. Here the CDR3 DNA reads TGTGCCAGCAGCCCCAGGGCTAGCGGGGGGGCCTGGAATGAGCAGTTCTTC. It translates to CASSPRASGGAWNEQFF.

V gene TRBV11-2 combines with J gene TRBJ2-2; perhaps D is TRBD1 or TRBD2 (5 bases each). Germline V CDR1 and CDR2: SGHAT, FQNNGV. The CDR3 consists of 16 residues. V was cut by 5 bases and J by 3 bases, with 16 bases left in between. The CDR3 region has the DNA TGTGCCAGCAGCCCTAGCCCTCGGGGCCACACCGGGGAGCTGTTTTTT. Its translation is CASSPSPRGHTGELFF.

To note about this clonotype: Being one base from a much bigger clone, this may be a read error. The chain is built from TRBV7-2 and TRBJ2-5; TRBD1 agrees at 7 bases. Germline values: CDR1 SGHTA, CDR2 FQGNSA. Trimming at V came to 5 bases and at J to 0 bases, leaving 9 bases not matched to a gene. This CDR3 contains 16 residues. CDR3 protein: CASSRPGQKYQETQYF. For the CDR3, the DNA is TGTGCCAGCAGCCGACCGGGACAGAAGTACCAAGAGACCCAGTACTTC. The full variable domain, rest sourced from reference TRBV7-2 and TRBJ2-5, is GAGVSQSPSNKVTEKGKDVELRCDPISGHTALYWYRQSLGQGLEFLIYFQGNSAPDKSGLPSDRFSAERTGGSVSTLTIQRTQQEDSAVYLCASSRPGQKYQETQYFGPGTRLLVL.

This clonotype appeared many times. V and J are TRBV29-1 and TRBJ2-7; D gene ambiguous. The CDR3 runs to 12 residues. In germline, CDR1 is SQVTM, CDR2 ANQGSEA. Trimming cost V 5 bases and J 0 bases, with 8 bases left between them. As DNA, the CDR3 is TGCAGCGTTATGACAACCTCCTACGAGCAGTACTTC. It translates to CSVMTTSYEQYF.

The chain has TRBV29-1 and TRBJ2-5; the D is unclear. This CDR3 is 12 amino acids long. The germline V gene has CDR1 SQVTM and CDR2 ANQGSEA. Trimming stripped 4 bases from V and 3 bases from J, with 9 bases between. The CDR3 DNA follows: TGCAGCGTTGGGGAACGCAAAGAGACCCAGTACTTC. Translation: CSVGERKETQYF.

V and J are TRBV27 and TRBJ2-3; D unresolved. V lost 3 bases, J lost 8 bases, and 9 bases lay in between. Germline CDR1 MNHEY, CDR2 SMNVEV (reference sequence). This CDR3 is 12 amino acids long. The CDR3 coding sequence is TGTGCCAGCAGTTTCTCGGACGCTACGCAGTATTTT. Its translation is CASSFSDATQYF.

This clonotype was counted a few times. The chain employs TRBV5-1 and TRBJ2-4; D not resolved. Germline lookup yields CDR1 SGHRS and CDR2 YFSETQ. The V end was cut by 4 bases, the J end by 0 bases, with 14 bases between. The CDR3 extends over 16 amino acids. DNA of the CDR3: TGCGCCAGCAGCCCGAGGACCAGCCTAGCCAAAAACATTCAGTACTTC. It specifies CASSPRTSLAKNIQYF.

This clonotype appeared a few times. The V gene is TRBV3-1, the J gene TRBJ2-2, with 8 bases that match TRBD1. Germline lookup yields CDR1 LGHDT and CDR2 YNNKEL (reference sequence). The CDR3 has 16 amino acids. V lost 3 bases, J lost 2 bases, and 5 bases stayed unmatched. The CDR3 DNA follows: TGTGCCAGCAGCCATACGGACAGGGAAAACACCGGGGAGCTGTTTTTT. This gives the protein CASSHTDRENTGELFF.

The table lists this clonotype with many counts. This rearrangement joins TRBV6-1 to TRBJ1-5, with TRBD1 matching 8 bases. Germline CDR1 and CDR2: MNHNS and SASEGT. J was trimmed by 2 bases and V by 4 bases; bases with no gene match: 4. There are 15 residues in the CDR3. The CDR3 sequence is CASSAGTGGNQPQHF. The CDR3 DNA is TGTGCCAGCAGTGCCGGGACAGGAGGCAATCAGCCCCAGCATTTT.

This clonotype was counted between two and nine times. This chain uses TRBV12-3 or TRBV12-4 with TRBJ1-6; a weak D match, TRBD1 (5 bases). The CDR3 runs 14 residues. V was clipped by 4 bases and J by 10 bases, with 14 bases between them. The CDR3 coding sequence is TGTGCCAGCAGTTCCCGGGACGTAGGGTCACCCCTCCACTTT. This codes for CASSSRDVGSPLHF.